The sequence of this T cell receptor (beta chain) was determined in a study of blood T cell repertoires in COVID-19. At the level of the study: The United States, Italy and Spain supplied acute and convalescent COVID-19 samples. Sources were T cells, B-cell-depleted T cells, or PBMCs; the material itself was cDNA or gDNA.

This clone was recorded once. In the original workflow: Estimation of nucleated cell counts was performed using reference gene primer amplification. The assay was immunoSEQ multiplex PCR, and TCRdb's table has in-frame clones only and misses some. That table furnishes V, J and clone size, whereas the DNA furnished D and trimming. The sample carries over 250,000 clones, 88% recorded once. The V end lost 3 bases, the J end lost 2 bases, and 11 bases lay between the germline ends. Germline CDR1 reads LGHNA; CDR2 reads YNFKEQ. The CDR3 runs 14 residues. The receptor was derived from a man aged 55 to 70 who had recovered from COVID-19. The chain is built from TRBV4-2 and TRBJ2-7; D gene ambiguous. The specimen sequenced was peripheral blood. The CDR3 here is CASSQAVTPYEQYF. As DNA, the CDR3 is TGTGCCAGCAGCCAGGCCGTCACCCCCTACGAGCAGTACTTC.